These 5 T cell receptor beta chains came from one sample sequenced in a study of blood T cell repertoires in COVID-19. Method: immunoSEQ multiplex PCR; TCRdb's copy keeps in-frame clones and lacks some. The sample lists 100,000 to 150,000 clones; less than 80% were seen once. The sequenced material came from peripheral blood. Receptors were obtained from a man aged 50-60 years with acute or convalescent COVID-19.

Notes on this clone: Other DNA sequences in the sample encode the same CDR3. The chain employs TRBV28 and TRBJ1-2; 9 nucleotides match TRBD1. The J segment lost 4 bases and the V segment lost 1 base, leaving 1 base of the junction unmatched. CDR1 and CDR2 (germline): MDHEN, SYDVKM. The CDR3 is made up of 14 amino acids. The CDR3 region is CASSLSDRGYGYTF. The CDR3 DNA reads as TGTGCCAGCAGTTTATCGGACAGGGGCTATGGCTACACCTTC.

The chain combines TRBV13 with TRBJ2-3; TRBD2 matches at 10 bases. The CDR3 is 16 amino acids. Losses at the gene ends were 5 bases for V and 3 bases for J; bases not matched to a gene: 8. Germline CDR1 is PRHDT and CDR2 is FYEKMQ (reference sequence). Here the CDR3 reads CASSPPGLAETDTQYF. The CDR3, as DNA: TGTGCCAGCAGCCCACCTGGACTAGCGGAAACAGATACGCAGTATTTT.

Judged by abundance, this clone is medium-sized. The chain is built from TRBV7-9 and TRBJ1-1; 7 bases fit TRBD1. Germline V gives CDR1 SEHNR, CDR2 FQNEAQ (reference sequence). The V segment lost 4 bases and the J segment 4 bases; nucleotides outside the gene matches: 0. There are 12 residues in the CDR3. Here the CDR3 DNA reads TGTGCCAGCAGCTCAGGGGGCACTGAAGCTTTCTTT. Its translation is CASSSGGTEAFF. The full variable domain, completed using reference TRBV7-9 and TRBJ1-1, is DTGVSQNPRHKITKRGQNVTFRCDPISEHNRLYWYRQTLGQGPEFLTYFQNEAQLEKSRLLSDRFSAERPKGSFSTLEIQRTEQGDSAMYLCASSSGGTEAFFGQGTRLTVV.

The genes are TRBV14 and TRBJ2-1, with D possibly TRBD2 on 6 matching bases. With 4 bases removed from V and 4 bases from J, the gap between germline ends came to 8 bases. The CDR3 is 13 amino acids. Germline assignment: CDR1 SGHDN and CDR2 FVKESK. CDR3 amino acids: CASSLGGYNEQFF. The CDR3 DNA follows: TGTGCCAGCAGCCTCGGGGGTTACAATGAGCAGTTCTTC.

The chain uses TRBV27 and TRBJ1-5, with D possibly being TRBD1 (5 bases). CDR3 length equals 13 residues. The germline V and J ends were trimmed by 6 bases and 5 bases, with 11 bases remaining between them. The germline V gene has CDR1 MNHEY and CDR2 SMNVEV (reference sequence). CDR3 in amino acids: CASSPKQDQPQHF. The CDR3 bases are TGTGCCAGCAGCCCCAAACAGGATCAGCCCCAGCATTTT.